The clone carrying this T cell receptor (beta chain) was counted ten times or more. As yet, its antigen is unknown. Time point meaning: patch test 1, 2 weeks after DPC sensitization. Treatment denoted: therapeutic diphenylcyclopropenone sensitization with weekly scalp DPC. Every donor had alopecia and was 18 to 70 years old; all were suitable for DPC. There are 14 residues in the CDR3. The germline V gene has CDR1 SGHTA and CDR2 FQGNSA. The V end lost 0 bases, the J end lost 10 bases, and 10 bases lay between the germline ends. These data come from a study of human T cells and chemical hapten exposure. Study as a whole: Patch tests of 0.01% DPC on the upper back were read at 6 days. General study results and limits: Relative to control repertoires, expanded TCRs gave rise to significantly more large CDR3 similarity clusters.

MiXCR, applied by TCRdb to the RACE reads, yields one record per CDR3 protein. Seen here are about 110,000 distinct CDR3 sequences, 8% to 13% observed once, and the top ten hold 3.5%. This clonotype was obtained from a woman aged 40 to 49 with alopecia areata. Some clones in this sample may be carry-over from other donors' samples. The J gene is TRBJ1-6, the V gene TRBV7-2, with TRBD1 as a possible D gene (6 bases). Sample: whole blood, taken in connection with sensitization to the hapten diphenylcyclopropenone (DPC). The CDR3 here is CASSLAQGHSPLHF. CDR3 DNA sequence: TGTGCCAGCAGCTTAGCGCAGGGACACTCACCCCTCCACTTT.